The 15 T cell receptor beta chains below come from one sample, sequenced in a study of blood T cell repertoires in COVID-19. TCRdb's copy holds only in-frame clones and misses some; the assay was immunoSEQ multiplex PCR. The table includes approximately 270,000 clones, 80% to 90% detected once. Sequenced: PBMCs or T cells enriched from blood (not recorded which). The receptor set was obtained from a woman between 50 and 59 years old who had recovered from COVID-19.

The chain is built from TRBV5-4 and TRBJ1-2; 11 nucleotides align to TRBD1. J lost 8 bases, V lost 4 bases, and 7 bases had no gene match. CDR1 SGHNT and CDR2 YYREEE come from the germline V gene (reference sequence). The CDR3 runs 14 residues. CDR3 protein: CASSLDRGQGGYTF. The CDR3 bases are TGTGCCAGCAGCCTGGACAGGGGGCAGGGGGGCTACACCTTC.

The chain carries TRBV5-1 and TRBJ2-1; D may be TRBD1 (5 bases). Per germline, CDR1 SGHRS and CDR2 YFSETQ. Trimming cost V 1 base and J 4 bases, with 9 bases left between them. This CDR3 has 14 amino acids. This CDR3 is CASSLTTEYNEQFF. The CDR3 DNA follows: TGCGCCAGCAGCTTGACGACAGAGTACAATGAGCAGTTCTTC.

Only a few counts were recorded for this clone. This chain links TRBV28 with TRBJ1-1, with a tentative D call TRBD1 (6 bases). Trimming removed 8 bases at V and 4 bases at J, with 17 bases between. The CDR3 totals 14 residues. Germline CDR1 reads MDHEN; CDR2 reads SYDVKM. The DNA of the CDR3 is TGTGCCAGCTACACAGGGTATCGGATCACTGAAGCTTTCTTT. This gives the protein CASYTGYRITEAFF.

This clone has a handful of counts. This chain uses TRBV12-3 or TRBV12-4 with TRBJ2-7; weak D call: TRBD1 (5 bases). The CDR3 runs to 13 residues. The V end lost 6 bases, the J end lost 0 bases, and 9 bases lay between the germline ends. Here the CDR3 reads CASRKDSSYEQYF. In DNA, the CDR3 is TGTGCCAGCAGAAAAGACAGCTCCTACGAGCAGTACTTC.

J is TRBJ1-1 and V is TRBV20-1, with 7 bases fitting TRBD1. The germline V gene has CDR1 DFQATT and CDR2 SNEGSKA (reference sequence). This CDR3 region has 14 residues. Unmatched junction bases numbered 4, after V lost 3 bases and J lost 0 bases. The CDR3 here is CSASRGQMNTEAFF. For the CDR3, the DNA is TGCAGTGCTAGTCGGGGACAGATGAACACTGAAGCTTTCTTT.

This sequence joins TRBV11-3 and TRBJ2-7; D possibly corresponds to TRBD1 (6 bases). This CDR3 comprises 14 residues. Trimming pared 2 bases from V and 0 bases from J, leaving 8 bases between. Germline-derived CDR1 and CDR2 are SGHNT and YENEEA. CDR3 sequence: CASSLTGSSYEQYF. The CDR3 nucleotides read TGTGCCAGCAGCTTAACAGGGAGCTCCTACGAGCAGTACTTC.

This clone came up a few times. The chain employs TRBV27 and TRBJ2-7; the match to TRBD2 covers 14 bases. Germline V gene sequence: CDR1 MNHEY, CDR2 SMNVEV (reference sequence). Trimming took 5 bases from V and 5 from J; bases not matched to a gene: 5. The CDR3 is made up of 15 amino acids. CDR3 DNA: TGTGCCAGCAGTGTGACTAGCGGGAGGGCACACGAGCAGTACTTC. Amino acids: CASSVTSGRAHEQYF.

The rearrangement joins TRBV12-3 or TRBV12-4 to TRBJ2-1; 7 positions agree with TRBD2. V shed 3 bases, J shed 10 bases, and the junction held 6 bases outside the gene matches. CDR3 length: 13 amino acids. The CDR3 region has the DNA TGTGCCAGCAGTTTGCGGCTAGCGGACGAGCAGTTCTTC. This translates into CASSLRLADEQFF.

The J gene is TRBJ1-1, the V gene TRBV6-5; D gene uncertain. The CDR3 sequence is 15 residues long. Germline CDR1 is MNHEY and CDR2 is SVGAGI. V lost 8 bases and J lost 3, with 19 bases in between. CDR3 nucleotides: TGTGCCAGCGGCGCACATCAGAGGTTGGACACTGAAGCTTTCTTT. This codes for CASGAHQRLDTEAFF.

The rearrangement links TRBV5-1 to TRBJ1-1; D uncertain. The V gene lost 4 bases and the J gene lost 2 bases, with 12 bases spanning the gap. Germline V CDR1 and CDR2: SGHRS, YFSETQ. The CDR3 sequence is 14 residues long. The CDR3 region has the DNA TGCGCCAGCAGCCTGTCTCCAGGCAACACTGAAGCTTTCTTT. Translated: CASSLSPGNTEAFF.

The rearrangement uses TRBV11-3 and TRBJ2-3; a weak D match, TRBD2 (6 bases). The V gene's germline CDR1 is SGHNT and CDR2 YENEEA. Trimming cost V 1 base and J 2 bases, with 16 bases left between them. The CDR3 is 17 residues long. The CDR3 spells CASSLGLWGRTTDTQYF. The CDR3 DNA sequence: TGTGCCAGCAGCTTAGGTCTATGGGGGAGGACCACAGATACGCAGTATTTT.

This chain connects TRBV19 to TRBJ2-7, with TRBD2 matching over 11 bases. CDR1 LNHDA and CDR2 SQIVND come from the germline V gene (reference sequence). The CDR3 is 14 amino acids. The V segment lost 5 bases and the J segment 6 bases; nucleotides outside the gene matches: 6. DNA of the CDR3: TGTGCCAGTAGTGCAACTAGCGGGAGTAGCGAGCAGTACTTC. Translation gives CASSATSGSSEQYF.

The gene calls are TRBV9 and TRBJ2-1; D possibly corresponds to TRBD1 (6 bases). The ends were cut back, 4 bases at V and 4 bases at J, with 18 bases in the middle. Germline CDR1 reads SGDLS; CDR2 reads YYNGEE. CDR3 length: 16 residues. CDR3 coding DNA: TGTGCCAGCAGCCCAAGCGAGGACAGTTCTTACAATGAGCAGTTCTTC. It specifies CASSPSEDSSYNEQFF. The full variable domain, its missing parts supplied by reference TRBV9 and TRBJ2-1, is DSGVTQTPKHLITATGQRVTLRCSPRSGDLSVYWYQQSLDQGLQFLIQYYNGEERAKGNILERFSAQQFPDLHSELNLSSLELGDSALYFCASSPSEDSSYNEQFFGPGTRLTVL.

This chain uses TRBV9 with TRBJ2-3; D might be TRBD1 (6 bases). The germline V gene has CDR1 SGDLS and CDR2 YYNGEE. This CDR3 has 15 residues. Trimming left V 5 bases short and J 3 bases short, with 16 bases between. CDR3 residues: CASRKGGVRTDTQYF. CDR3 DNA sequence: TGTGCCAGCAGGAAAGGGGGAGTGAGAACAGATACGCAGTATTTT.

The chain has TRBV5-4 and TRBJ2-2, with D maybe TRBD1 (5 bases). V lost 1 base to trimming and J lost 4 bases, with 14 bases between them. CDR3 length equals 16 residues. CDR1 and CDR2 (germline): SGHNT, YYREEE (reference sequence). CDR3 in DNA: TGTGCCAGCAGCTTGTTACAGGCCGGTGGCACCGGGGAGCTGTTTTTT. This codes for CASSLLQAGGTGELFF.